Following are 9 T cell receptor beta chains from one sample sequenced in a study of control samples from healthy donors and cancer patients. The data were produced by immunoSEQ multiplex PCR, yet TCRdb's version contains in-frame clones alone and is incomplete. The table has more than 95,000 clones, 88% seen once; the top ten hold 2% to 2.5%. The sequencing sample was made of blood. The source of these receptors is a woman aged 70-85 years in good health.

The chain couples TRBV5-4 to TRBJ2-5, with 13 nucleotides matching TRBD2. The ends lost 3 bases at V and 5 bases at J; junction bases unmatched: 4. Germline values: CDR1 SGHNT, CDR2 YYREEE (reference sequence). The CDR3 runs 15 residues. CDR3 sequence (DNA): TGTGCCAGCAGCTCGGGACTAGCGGGGTATGAGACCCAGTACTTC. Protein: CASSSGLAGYETQYF.

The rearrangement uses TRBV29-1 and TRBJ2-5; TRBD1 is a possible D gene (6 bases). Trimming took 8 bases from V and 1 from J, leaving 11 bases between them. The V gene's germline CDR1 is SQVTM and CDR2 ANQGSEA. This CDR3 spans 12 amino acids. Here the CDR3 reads CSSRQAQETQYF. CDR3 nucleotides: TGCAGCAGCCGACAGGCCCAAGAGACCCAGTACTTC.

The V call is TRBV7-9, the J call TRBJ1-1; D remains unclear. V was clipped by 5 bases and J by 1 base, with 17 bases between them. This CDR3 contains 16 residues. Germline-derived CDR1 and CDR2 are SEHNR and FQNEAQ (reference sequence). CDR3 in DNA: TGTGCCAGCAGCCACCAACCTGCCGCCCCGAACACTGAAGCTTTCTTT. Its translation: CASSHQPAAPNTEAFF.

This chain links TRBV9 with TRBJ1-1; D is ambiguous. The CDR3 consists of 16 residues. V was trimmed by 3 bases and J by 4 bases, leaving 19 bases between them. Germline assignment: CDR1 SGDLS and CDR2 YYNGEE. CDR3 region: CASSGEEASPGTEAFF. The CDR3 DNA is TGTGCCAGCAGCGGCGAGGAGGCCAGCCCCGGCACTGAAGCTTTCTTT.

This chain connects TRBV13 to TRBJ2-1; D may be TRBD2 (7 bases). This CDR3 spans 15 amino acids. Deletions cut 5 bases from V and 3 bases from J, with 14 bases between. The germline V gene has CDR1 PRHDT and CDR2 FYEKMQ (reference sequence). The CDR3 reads CASSERDTYYNEQFF. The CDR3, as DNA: TGTGCCAGCAGCGAGCGGGACACCTACTACAATGAGCAGTTCTTC. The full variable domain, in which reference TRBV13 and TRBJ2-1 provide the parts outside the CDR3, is AAGVIQSPRHLIKEKRETATLKCYPIPRHDTVYWYQQGPGQDPQFLISFYEKMQSDKGSIPDRFSAQQFSDYHSELNMSSLELGDSALYFCASSERDTYYNEQFFGPGTRLTVL.

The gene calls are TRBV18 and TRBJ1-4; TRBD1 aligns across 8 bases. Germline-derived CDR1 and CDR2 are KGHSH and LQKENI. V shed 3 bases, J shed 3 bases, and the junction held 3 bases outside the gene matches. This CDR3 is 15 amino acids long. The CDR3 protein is CASSPRTGPNEKLFF. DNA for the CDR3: TGTGCCAGCTCACCGAGGACAGGGCCTAATGAAAAACTGTTTTTT.

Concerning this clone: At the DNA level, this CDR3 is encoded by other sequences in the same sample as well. The DNA for the CDR3 is TGTGCCAGCAGCGTAGGTCGGGGGGGATACGATACGCAGTATTTT. Translating gives CASSVGRGGYDTQYF. This chain links TRBV9 with TRBJ2-3, with 8 bases matching TRBD2. J gave up 6 bases and V 0 bases, and 6 bases lay outside the gene matches. Looked up from germline, CDR1 is SGDLS and CDR2 is YYNGEE. The CDR3 is 15 residues long.

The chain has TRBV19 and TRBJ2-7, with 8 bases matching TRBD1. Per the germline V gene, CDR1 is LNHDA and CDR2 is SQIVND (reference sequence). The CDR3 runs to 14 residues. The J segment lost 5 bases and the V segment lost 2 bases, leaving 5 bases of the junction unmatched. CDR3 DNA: TGTGCCAGTAGTATACAGGGGGCCCTCAACGAGCAGTACTTC. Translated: CASSIQGALNEQYF.

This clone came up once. The CDR3 region has the DNA TGTGCCAGCAGCCCAGGACAGGGGGCAGTCACTGAAGCTTTCTTT. This sequence encodes CASSPGQGAVTEAFF. V is TRBV4-2 and J is TRBJ1-1; 11 bases match TRBD1. V shed 4 bases and J 4 bases; nucleotides not matched to a gene: 5. CDR3 length: 15 residues. Germline CDR1 is LGHNA and CDR2 is YNFKEQ.